This T cell receptor (beta chain) was observed in a study of shared clonotypes between healthy human individuals. It was around 300 ng DNA, 25,000 to 35,000 T cell genomes, that went into each replicate PCR of unsorted PBMC. TCRdb's copy holds only in-frame clones and misses some; the assay was immunoSEQ multiplex PCR. The sample carries hundreds of thousands of clones, over 65% recorded once. Germline V gene data show CDR1 as MDHEN and CDR2 as SYDVKM. V was pared by 8 bases and J by 8 bases, with 24 bases between. CDR3 size: 15 residues. The sample was PBMCs. The source of this sequence is a woman aged 40 to 50 in good health. Some clones in this sample may be carry-over from other donors' samples. The gene calls are TRBV28 and TRBJ1-2; D may be TRBD1 (6 bases). The CDR3 DNA reads as TGTGCCAGCCTTAAGGGGGGCAGGAGCTTTTCGGGCTACACCTTC. This codes for CASLKGGRSFSGYTF.